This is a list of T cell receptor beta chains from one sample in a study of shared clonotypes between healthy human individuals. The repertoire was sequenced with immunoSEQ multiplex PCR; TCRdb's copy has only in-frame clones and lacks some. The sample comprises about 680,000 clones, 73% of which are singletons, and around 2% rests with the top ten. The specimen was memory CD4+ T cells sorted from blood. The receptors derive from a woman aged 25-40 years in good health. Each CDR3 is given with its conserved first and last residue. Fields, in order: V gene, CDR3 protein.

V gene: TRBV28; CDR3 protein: CASFEDAGRGEQYF
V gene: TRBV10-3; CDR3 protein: CAISESGGGEKLFF
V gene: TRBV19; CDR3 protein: CASSKPPGQGTGNTIYF
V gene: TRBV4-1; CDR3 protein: CASSQDQGQSHQPQHF
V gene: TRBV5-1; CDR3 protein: CASSLWDRGDEQYF
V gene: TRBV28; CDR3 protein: CASSLGTLRNYGYTF
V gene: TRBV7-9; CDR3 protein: CASSLVGSTNEKLFF
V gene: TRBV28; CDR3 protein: CASSPIRRRAYGYTF
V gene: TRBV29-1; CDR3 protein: CSVEPTSGSRETQYF
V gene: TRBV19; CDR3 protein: CASAASGSTDTQYF
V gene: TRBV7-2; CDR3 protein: CASSLVGGQPQHF
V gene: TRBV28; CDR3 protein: CASSQQGLPSNEKLFF
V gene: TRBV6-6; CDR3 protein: CASRMGQGAIGELFF
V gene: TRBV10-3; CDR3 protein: CAILGLYGYTF
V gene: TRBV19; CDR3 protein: CASSRISGTPDTQYF
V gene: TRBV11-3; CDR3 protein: CASSLSAYNEQFF
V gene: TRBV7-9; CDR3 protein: CASSMGLAGGRGFF
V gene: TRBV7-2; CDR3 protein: CASSFLDNQPQHF
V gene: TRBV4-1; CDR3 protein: CASSQDGDLNTEAFF
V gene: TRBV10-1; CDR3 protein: CASSLPGNTEAFF
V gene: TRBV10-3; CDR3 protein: CAISESTGGNEQFF
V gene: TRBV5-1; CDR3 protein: CASRTQRSSGSEDEQFF
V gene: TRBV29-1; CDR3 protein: CSVEGGGGANTQYF
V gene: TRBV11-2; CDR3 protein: CASSLLARGGEQFF
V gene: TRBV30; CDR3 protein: CAWGGDGRTGELFF
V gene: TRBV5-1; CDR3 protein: CASSLGGANTEAFF
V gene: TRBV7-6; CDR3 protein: CASSLESGDPYNEQFF
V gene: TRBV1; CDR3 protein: CTSSQGGSSSYNEQFF
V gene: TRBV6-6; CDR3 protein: CASQVLNEQFF
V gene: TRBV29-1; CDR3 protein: CSAGGGSTDTQYF
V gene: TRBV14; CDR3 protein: CASSRGLAGSYEQYF
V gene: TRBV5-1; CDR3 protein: CASSLVLGQVETQYF
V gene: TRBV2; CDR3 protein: CASSPGQGAGNTIYF
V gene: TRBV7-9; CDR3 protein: CASSSGLGTGQSTDTQYF
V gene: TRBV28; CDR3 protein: CASSLTGPTTEAFF
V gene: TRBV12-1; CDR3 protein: CASSFGASGSRDEQFF
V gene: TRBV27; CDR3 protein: CACGAGRFNTEAFF
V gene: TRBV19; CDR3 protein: CASKGGSSYNEQFF
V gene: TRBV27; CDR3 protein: CASSPPRRTSDSTDTQYF
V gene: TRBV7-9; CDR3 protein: CATPKGRQDTGELFF
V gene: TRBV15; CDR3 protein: CATSRDRGGQPQHF
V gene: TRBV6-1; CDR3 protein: CASRGESYEQYF
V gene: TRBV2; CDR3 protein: CASSGESEAFF
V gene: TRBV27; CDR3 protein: CASSFNSEQFF
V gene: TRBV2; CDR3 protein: CASTRKGWDTDTQYF
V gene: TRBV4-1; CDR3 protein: CASSPSVGGAEQPQHF
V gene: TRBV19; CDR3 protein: CASSTGTGLILLFF
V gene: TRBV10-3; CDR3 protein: CAISESTQGVEGYTF
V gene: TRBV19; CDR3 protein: CASSTGGFGGYTF
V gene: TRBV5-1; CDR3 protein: CASTFGAGTAAMETQYF